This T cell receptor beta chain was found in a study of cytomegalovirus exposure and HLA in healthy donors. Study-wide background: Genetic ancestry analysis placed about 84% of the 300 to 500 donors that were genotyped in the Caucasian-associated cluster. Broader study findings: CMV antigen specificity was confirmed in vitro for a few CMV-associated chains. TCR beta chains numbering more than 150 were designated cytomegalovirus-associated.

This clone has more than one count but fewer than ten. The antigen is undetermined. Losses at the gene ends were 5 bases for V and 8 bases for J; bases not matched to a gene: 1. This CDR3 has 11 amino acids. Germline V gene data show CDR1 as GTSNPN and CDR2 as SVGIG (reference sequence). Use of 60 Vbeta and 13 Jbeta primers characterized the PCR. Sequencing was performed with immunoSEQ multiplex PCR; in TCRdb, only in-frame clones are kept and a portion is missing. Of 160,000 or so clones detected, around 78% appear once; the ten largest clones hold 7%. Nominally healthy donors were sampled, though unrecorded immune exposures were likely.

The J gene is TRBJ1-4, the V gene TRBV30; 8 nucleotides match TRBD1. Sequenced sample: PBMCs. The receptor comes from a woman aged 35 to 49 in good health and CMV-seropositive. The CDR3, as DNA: TGTGCCTGGGGACAGGGCGAAAAACTGTTTTTT. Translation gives CAWGQGEKLFF.